The rows below give T cell receptor beta chains drawn from one sample of a study of shared clonotypes between healthy human individuals. Some clones are missing from TCRdb's copy, which holds only in-frame ones; the method was immunoSEQ multiplex PCR. The sample carries around 2,000,000 clones, roughly 94% recorded once. Material: naive CD4+ T cells sorted from blood. These receptors originate from a young man in good health. Both conserved end residues are part of each CDR3. Fields, in order: V gene, J gene, D gene, clone size, CDR3 protein, CDR3 DNA. D genes are given only for firm matches. Where a row states a size, it is once, few, many or the class of an expanded clone; other rows omit it.

>TRBV25-1|TRBJ1-2|TRBD1|-
CASSTPGTGGYGYTF
TGTGCCAGCAGTACCCCCGGGACAGGGGGCTATGGCTACACCTTC
>TRBV4-1|TRBJ1-5|TRBD1|-
CASSQTPTGSQPQHF
TGCGCCAGCAGCCAAACCCCGACAGGGAGTCAGCCCCAGCATTTT
>TRBV5-1|TRBJ2-3|TRBD1|-
CASSLEGGAVDTQYF
TGCGCCAGCAGCTTGGAAGGGGGCGCCGTAGATACGCAGTATTTT
>TRBV7-2|TRBJ1-4|-|-
CASSLAGSATNEKLFF
TGTGCCAGCAGCTTAGCCGGGAGTGCAACTAATGAAAAACTGTTTTTT
>TRBV10-3|TRBJ1-1|-|-
CAISGGLPVSEAFF
TGTGCCATCAGTGGTGGGCTGCCCGTTTCTGAAGCTTTCTTT
>TRBV6-5|TRBJ1-4|TRBD1|-
CASSSGTAGGEKLFF
TGTGCCAGCAGTTCCGGGACGGCAGGGGGTGAAAAACTGTTTTTT
>TRBV27|TRBJ1-6|-|-
CASSGESSYNSPLHF
TGTGCCAGCAGCGGGGAGAGCTCCTATAATTCACCCCTCCACTTT
>TRBV5-6|TRBJ1-2|-|-
CASSLEPQAGYTF
TGTGCCAGCAGCTTGGAACCTCAGGCTGGCTACACCTTC
>TRBV27|TRBJ2-1|-|-
CASSLELGRNEQFF
TGTGCCAGCAGTTTGGAACTGGGGCGCAATGAGCAGTTCTTC
>TRBV2|TRBJ1-3|TRBD1|-
CASRQDRGTGNTIYF
TGTGCCAGCAGACAAGACAGGGGAACTGGAAACACCATATATTTT
>TRBV18|TRBJ1-6|-|-
CASSYQGSGSPLHF
TGTGCCAGCAGTTACCAGGGTTCGGGATCACCCCTCCACTTT
>TRBV7-2|TRBJ1-1|-|-
CASSLTGRDTEAFF
TGTGCCAGCAGCTTAACAGGGAGGGATACTGAAGCTTTCTTT
>TRBV19|TRBJ2-7|TRBD1|-
CASSTNPGQGAGAYEQYF
TGTGCCAGTAGTACCAACCCCGGACAGGGGGCAGGGGCCTACGAGCAGTACTTC
>TRBV5-1|TRBJ1-1|-|-
CASSSQGNTEAFF
TGCGCCAGCAGCTCACAGGGTAACACTGAAGCTTTCTTT
>TRBV10-2|TRBJ2-1|TRBD2|-
CASSELSTSGSNNEQFF
TGCGCCAGCAGTGAGTTATCGACTAGCGGGAGTAACAATGAGCAGTTCTTC
>TRBV10-3|TRBJ1-2|-|once
CAISEATDSGGYTF
TGTGCCATCAGTGAGGCAACGGACAGCGGCGGCTACACCTTC
>TRBV6-6|TRBJ1-1|TRBD1|-
CASSYRTGGLITEAFF
TGTGCCAGCAGTTACAGGACAGGAGGGCTTATCACTGAAGCTTTCTTT
>TRBV5-1|TRBJ2-5|TRBD2|many
CASSPTSGRGETQYF
TGCGCCAGCAGCCCAACTAGCGGGAGAGGTGAGACCCAGTACTTC
>TRBV5-1|TRBJ2-7|-|-
CASRATDYEQYF
TGCGCCAGCAGGGCAACAGACTACGAGCAGTACTTC
>TRBV29-1|TRBJ2-5|TRBD2|-
CSVAGTRETQYF
TGCAGCGTAGCCGGGACTAGGGAGACCCAGTACTTC
>TRBV9|TRBJ2-5|TRBD2|once
CASSVGLADQETQYF
TGTGCCAGCAGCGTGGGACTAGCGGACCAAGAGACCCAGTACTTC
>TRBV6-1|TRBJ1-2|TRBD1|-
CASRRQGGYGYTF
TGTGCCAGCAGAAGACAGGGGGGATATGGCTACACCTTC
>TRBV6-5|TRBJ2-7|-|-
CASRPPQGREQYF
TGTGCCAGCAGACCGCCTCAGGGAAGGGAGCAGTACTTC
>TRBV5-1|TRBJ2-1|-|-
CASSLNREYNEQFF
TGCGCCAGCAGCTTGAACAGGGAATACAATGAGCAGTTCTTC
>TRBV28|TRBJ1-6|-|-
CASSLLPGSSRSPLHF
TGTGCCAGCAGTTTACTACCAGGGAGTAGTAGATCACCCCTCCACTTT
>TRBV4-1|TRBJ2-5|TRBD2|-
CASSQDRLAGGETQYF
TGCGCCAGCAGCCAAGATAGGTTAGCGGGAGGAGAGACCCAGTACTTC
>TRBV5-1|TRBJ2-7|-|-
CASSPQTDSYEQYF
TGCGCCAGCAGCCCGCAGACGGATTCCTACGAGCAGTACTTC
>TRBV2|TRBJ2-3|TRBD2|-
CASTRTSGRPTPPDTQYF
TGTGCCAGCACTCGGACTAGCGGGAGACCTACTCCACCAGATACGCAGTATTTT
>TRBV15|TRBJ1-6|-|-
CATSRAGGVKRSPLHF
TGTGCCACCAGCAGAGCTGGGGGGGTTAAGCGGTCACCCCTCCACTTT
>TRBV10-3|TRBJ1-1|TRBD1|-
CATHRGTEAFF
TGTGCCACCCACAGGGGGACCGAAGCTTTCTTT
>TRBV28|TRBJ2-2|-|-
CASSFWQSRNTGGELFF
TGTGCCAGCAGTTTTTGGCAGTCCAGAAACACAGGCGGGGAGCTGTTTTTT
>TRBV7-8|TRBJ1-4|-|once
CASSLERGAANEKLFF
TGTGCCAGCAGCTTAGAAAGGGGGGCAGCTAATGAAAAACTGTTTTTT
>TRBV5-4|TRBJ2-1|-|-
CASSLDHGTRNEQFF
TGTGCCAGCAGCTTGGACCACGGCACGCGGAATGAGCAGTTCTTC
>TRBV5-4|TRBJ2-3|-|-
CASSLGSPGGTDTQYF
TGTGCCAGCAGCTTGGGGTCCCCAGGGGGCACAGATACGCAGTATTTT
>TRBV30|TRBJ2-7|TRBD2|-
CAWGLAGGRFDTYEQYF
TGTGCCTGGGGACTAGCGGGAGGGCGTTTTGATACCTACGAGCAGTACTTC
>TRBV5-1|TRBJ2-1|-|-
CASSFSPGLRTNEQFF
TGCGCCAGCAGCTTCAGCCCGGGATTACGTACTAATGAGCAGTTCTTC
>TRBV5-4|TRBJ2-3|-|-
CASSLTGSLGTDTQYF
TGTGCCAGCAGCTTGACAGGGAGTTTGGGGACAGATACGCAGTATTTT
>TRBV4-2|TRBJ2-2|TRBD1|-
CASSSLQGVVTGELFF
TGTGCCAGCAGCTCCCTTCAGGGGGTGGTAACCGGGGAGCTGTTTTTT
>TRBV5-4|TRBJ2-2|TRBD2|-
CASSSRTSGGDTGELFF
TGTGCCAGCAGCTCAAGGACTAGCGGGGGGGACACCGGGGAGCTGTTTTTT
>TRBV21-1|TRBJ2-1|-|-
CASIVPGQGSDEQFF
TGTGCCAGCATCGTACCGGGACAGGGGAGCGATGAGCAGTTCTTC
>TRBV5-1|TRBJ2-7|-|-
CASSLGKSENGYEQYF
TGCGCCAGCAGCTTGGGCAAGTCGGAGAACGGCTACGAGCAGTACTTC
>TRBV18|TRBJ2-7|-|-
CASSPDGFYEQYF
TGTGCCAGCTCACCGGACGGGTTCTACGAGCAGTACTTC
>TRBV10-3|TRBJ1-5|-|-
CASAVSGSQPQHF
TGTGCCTCCGCGGTCAGCGGAAGTCAGCCCCAGCATTTT
>TRBV7-2|TRBJ2-7|-|-
CASSLALAYEQYF
TGTGCCAGCAGCTTAGCGCTGGCCTACGAGCAGTACTTC
>TRBV7-2|TRBJ2-7|-|-
CASSLQGPHEQYF
TGTGCCAGCAGCTTACAGGGACCCCACGAGCAGTACTTC
>TRBV18|TRBJ1-4|TRBD1|-
CASSPSLETGNEKLFF
TGTGCCAGCTCACCATCCTTAGAGACAGGGAATGAAAAACTGTTTTTT
>TRBV2|TRBJ2-3|-|-
CASSERAGGGTDTQYF
TGTGCCAGCAGTGAACGGGCAGGGGGAGGGACAGATACGCAGTATTTT
>TRBV5-4|TRBJ2-7|TRBD2|-
CASSLDGLAGGSEQYF
TGTGCCAGCAGCTTGGATGGACTAGCGGGGGGAAGCGAGCAGTACTTC
>TRBV4-1|TRBJ1-3|-|-
CASSQDHSGNTIYF
TGCGCCAGCAGCCAAGACCACTCTGGAAACACCATATATTTT
>TRBV19|TRBJ1-2|-|-
CASSRQPNYGYTF
TGTGCCAGTAGTAGGCAACCTAACTATGGCTACACCTTC
>TRBV27|TRBJ2-3|TRBD2|-
CASSPGRGRTDTQYF
TGTGCCAGCAGTCCAGGGAGGGGACGCACAGATACGCAGTATTTT
>TRBV5-1|TRBJ2-3|TRBD1|-
CASSSQGVGTDTQYF
TGCGCCAGCAGCTCACAGGGGGTCGGCACAGATACGCAGTATTTT
>TRBV5-1|TRBJ2-1|TRBD2|-
CASARTGLISDEQFF
TGCGCCAGCGCCCGGACGGGACTAATCTCCGATGAGCAGTTCTTC
>TRBV5-1|TRBJ1-6|-|-
CASSLGYEGNSPLHF
TGCGCCAGCAGCTTGGGCTACGAGGGGAATTCACCCCTCCACTTT
>TRBV7-7|TRBJ2-3|-|-
CASSPGSGTDTQYF
TGTGCTAGCAGTCCAGGGAGTGGCACAGATACGCAGTATTTT